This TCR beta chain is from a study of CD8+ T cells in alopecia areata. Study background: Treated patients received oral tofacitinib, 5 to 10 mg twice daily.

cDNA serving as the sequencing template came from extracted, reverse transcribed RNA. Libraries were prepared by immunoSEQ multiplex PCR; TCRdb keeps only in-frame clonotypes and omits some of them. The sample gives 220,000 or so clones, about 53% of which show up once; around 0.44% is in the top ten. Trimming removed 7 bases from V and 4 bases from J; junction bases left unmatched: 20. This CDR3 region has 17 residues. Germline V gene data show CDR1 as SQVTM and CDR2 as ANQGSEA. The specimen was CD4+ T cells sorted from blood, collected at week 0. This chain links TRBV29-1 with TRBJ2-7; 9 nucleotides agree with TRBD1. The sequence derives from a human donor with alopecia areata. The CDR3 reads CSATGGFISLDRYEQYF. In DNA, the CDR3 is TGCAGCGCCACAGGGGGCTTTATCTCCTTAGACCGATACGAGCAGTACTTC.